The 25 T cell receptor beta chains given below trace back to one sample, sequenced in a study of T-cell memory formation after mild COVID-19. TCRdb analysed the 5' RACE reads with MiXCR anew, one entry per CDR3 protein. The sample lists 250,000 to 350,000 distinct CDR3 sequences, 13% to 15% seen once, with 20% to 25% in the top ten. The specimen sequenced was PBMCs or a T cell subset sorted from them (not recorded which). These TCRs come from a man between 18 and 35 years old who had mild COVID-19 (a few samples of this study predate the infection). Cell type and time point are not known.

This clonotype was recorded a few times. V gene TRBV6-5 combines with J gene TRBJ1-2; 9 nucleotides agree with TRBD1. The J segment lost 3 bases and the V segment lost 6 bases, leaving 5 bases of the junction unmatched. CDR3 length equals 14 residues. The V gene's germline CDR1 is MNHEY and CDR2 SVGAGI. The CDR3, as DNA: TGTGCCAGCAGCCGACAGGGGGTAGACTATGGCTACACCTTC. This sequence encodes CASSRQGVDYGYTF.

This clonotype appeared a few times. As DNA, the CDR3 is TGCGCCAGCAGCCCGCAGGGTACTTTCTCTGGGGCCAACGTCCTGACTTTC. Its translation is CASSPQGTFSGANVLTF. The V and J genes are TRBV4-1 and TRBJ2-6; a weak D match, TRBD1 (5 bases). The CDR3 consists of 17 residues. The V end was cut by 4 bases, the J end by 0 bases, with 13 bases between. In germline, CDR1 is MGHRA, CDR2 YSYEKL.

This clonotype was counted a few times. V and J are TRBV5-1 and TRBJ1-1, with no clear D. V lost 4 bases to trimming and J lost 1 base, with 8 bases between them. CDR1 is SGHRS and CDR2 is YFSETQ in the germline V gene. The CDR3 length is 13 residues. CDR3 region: CASSAEWNTEAFF. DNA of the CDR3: TGCGCCAGCAGCGCGGAGTGGAACACTGAAGCTTTCTTT.

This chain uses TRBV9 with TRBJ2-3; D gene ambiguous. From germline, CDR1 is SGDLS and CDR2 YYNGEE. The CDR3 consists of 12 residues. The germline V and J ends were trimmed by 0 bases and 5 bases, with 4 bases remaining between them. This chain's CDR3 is CASSVAVDTQYF. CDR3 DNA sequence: TGTGCCAGCAGCGTAGCGGTAGATACGCAGTATTTT.

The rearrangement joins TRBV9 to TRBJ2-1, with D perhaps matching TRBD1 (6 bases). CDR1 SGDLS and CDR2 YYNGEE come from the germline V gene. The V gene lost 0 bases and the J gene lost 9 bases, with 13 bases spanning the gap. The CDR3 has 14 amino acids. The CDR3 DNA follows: TGTGCCAGCAGCGTAGAGGGCAGGGGAATTGAGCAGTTCTTC. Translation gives CASSVEGRGIEQFF.

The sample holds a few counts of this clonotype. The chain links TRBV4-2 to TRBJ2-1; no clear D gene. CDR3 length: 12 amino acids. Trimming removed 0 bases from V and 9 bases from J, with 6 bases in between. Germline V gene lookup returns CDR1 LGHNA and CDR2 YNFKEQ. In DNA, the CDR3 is TGTGCCAGCAGCCAAGATACCGGTGAGCAGTTCTTC. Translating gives CASSQDTGEQFF.

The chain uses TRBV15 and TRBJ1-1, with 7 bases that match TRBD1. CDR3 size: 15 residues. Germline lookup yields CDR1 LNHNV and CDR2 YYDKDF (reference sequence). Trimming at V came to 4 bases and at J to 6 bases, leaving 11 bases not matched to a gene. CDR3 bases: TGTGCCACCAGCACTCCGACAGGGTCGAGGGCTGAAGCTTTCTTT. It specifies CATSTPTGSRAEAFF. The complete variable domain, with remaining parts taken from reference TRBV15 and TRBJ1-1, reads DAMVIQNPRYQVTQFGKPVTLSCSQTLNHNVMYWYQQKSSQAPKLLFHYYDKDFNNEADTPDNFQSRRPNTSFCFLDIRSPGLGDTAMYLCATSTPTGSRAEAFFGQGTRLTVV.

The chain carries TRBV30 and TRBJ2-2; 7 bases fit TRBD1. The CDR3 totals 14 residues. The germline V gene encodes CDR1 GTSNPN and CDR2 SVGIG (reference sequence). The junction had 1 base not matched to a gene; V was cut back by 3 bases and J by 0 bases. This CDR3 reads CAWRGQSNTGELFF. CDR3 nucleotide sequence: TGTGCCTGGAGGGGACAGTCGAACACCGGGGAGCTGTTTTTT.

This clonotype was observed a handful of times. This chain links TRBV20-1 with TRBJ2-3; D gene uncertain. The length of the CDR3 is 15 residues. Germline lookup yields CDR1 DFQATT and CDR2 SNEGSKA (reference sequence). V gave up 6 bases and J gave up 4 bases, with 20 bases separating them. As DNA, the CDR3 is TGCAGTGCACCGCACGCCGGACGATGGGCAGATACGCAGTATTTT. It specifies CSAPHAGRWADTQYF.

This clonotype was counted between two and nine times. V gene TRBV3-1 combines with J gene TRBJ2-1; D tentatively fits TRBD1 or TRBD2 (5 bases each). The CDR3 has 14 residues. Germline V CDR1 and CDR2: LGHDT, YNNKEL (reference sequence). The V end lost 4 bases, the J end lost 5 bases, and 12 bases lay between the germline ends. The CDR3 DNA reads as TGTGCCAGCAGCCGCGCAGGGCGGGACAATGAGCAGTTCTTC. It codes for CASSRAGRDNEQFF.

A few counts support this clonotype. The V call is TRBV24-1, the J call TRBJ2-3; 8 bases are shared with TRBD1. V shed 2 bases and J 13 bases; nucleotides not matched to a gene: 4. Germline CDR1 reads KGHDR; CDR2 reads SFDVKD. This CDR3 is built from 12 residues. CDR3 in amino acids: CATSDSPGQEYF. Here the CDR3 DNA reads TGTGCCACCAGTGATTCTCCGGGACAGGAGTATTTT.

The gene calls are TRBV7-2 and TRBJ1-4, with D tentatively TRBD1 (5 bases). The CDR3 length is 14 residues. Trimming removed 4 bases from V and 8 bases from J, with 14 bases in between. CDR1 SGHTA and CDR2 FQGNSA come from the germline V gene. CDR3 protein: CASSYRQGREKLFF. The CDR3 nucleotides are TGTGCCAGCAGCTATCGGCAGGGCCGCGAAAAACTGTTTTTT. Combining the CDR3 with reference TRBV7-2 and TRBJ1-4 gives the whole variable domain GAGVSQSPSNKVTEKGKDVELRCDPISGHTALYWYRQSLGQGLEFLIYFQGNSAPDKSGLPSDRFSAERTGGSVSTLTIQRTQQEDSAVYLCASSYRQGREKLFFGSGTQLSVL.

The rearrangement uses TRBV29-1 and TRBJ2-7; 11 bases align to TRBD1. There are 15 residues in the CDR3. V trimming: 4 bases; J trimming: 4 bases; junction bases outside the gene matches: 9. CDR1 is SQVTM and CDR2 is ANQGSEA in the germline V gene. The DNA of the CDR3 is TGCAGCGTTGCCATCCGGCGGGACAGGGGGTACGAGCAGTACGTC. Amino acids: CSVAIRRDRGYEQYV.

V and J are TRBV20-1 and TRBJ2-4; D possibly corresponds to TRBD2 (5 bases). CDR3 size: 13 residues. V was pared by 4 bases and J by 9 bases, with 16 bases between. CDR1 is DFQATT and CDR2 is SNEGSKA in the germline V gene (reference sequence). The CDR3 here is CSAKRQSSGIQYF. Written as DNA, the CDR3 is TGCAGTGCTAAGCGCCAGTCGAGCGGCATTCAGTACTTC.

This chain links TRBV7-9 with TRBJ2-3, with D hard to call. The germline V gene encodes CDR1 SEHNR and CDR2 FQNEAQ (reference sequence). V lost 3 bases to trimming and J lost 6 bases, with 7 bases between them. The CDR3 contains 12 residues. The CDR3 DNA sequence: TGTGCCAGCAGCTTTGCGCAGGATACGCAGTATTTT. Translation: CASSFAQDTQYF.

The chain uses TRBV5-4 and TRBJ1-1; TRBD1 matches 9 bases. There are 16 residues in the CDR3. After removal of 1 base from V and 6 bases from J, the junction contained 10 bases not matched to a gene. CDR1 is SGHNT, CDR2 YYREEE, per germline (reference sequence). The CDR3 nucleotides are TGTGCCAGCAGCTTGTCCTCCCGGACAGGGGCGGCTGAAGCTTTCTTT. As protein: CASSLSSRTGAAEAFF. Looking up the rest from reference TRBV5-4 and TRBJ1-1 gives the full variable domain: ETGVTQSPTHLIKTRGQQVTLRCSSQSGHNTVSWYQQALGQGPQFIFQYYREEENGRGNFPPRFSGLQFPNYSSELNVNALELDDSALYLCASSLSSRTGAAEAFFGQGTRLTVV.

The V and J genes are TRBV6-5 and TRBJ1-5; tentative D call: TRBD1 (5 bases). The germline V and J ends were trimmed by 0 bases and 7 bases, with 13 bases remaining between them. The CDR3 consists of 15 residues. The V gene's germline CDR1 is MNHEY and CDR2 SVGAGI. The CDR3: CASSYSRWGRQPQHF. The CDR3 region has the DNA TGTGCCAGCAGTTACTCGAGATGGGGGAGGCAGCCCCAGCATTTT.

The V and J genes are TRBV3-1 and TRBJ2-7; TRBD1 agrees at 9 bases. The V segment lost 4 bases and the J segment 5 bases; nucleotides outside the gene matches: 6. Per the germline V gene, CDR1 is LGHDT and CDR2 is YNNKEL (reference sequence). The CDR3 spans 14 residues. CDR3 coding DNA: TGTGCCAGCAGCCGATCAGGGACAGGGAACGAGCAGTACTTC. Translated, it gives CASSRSGTGNEQYF.

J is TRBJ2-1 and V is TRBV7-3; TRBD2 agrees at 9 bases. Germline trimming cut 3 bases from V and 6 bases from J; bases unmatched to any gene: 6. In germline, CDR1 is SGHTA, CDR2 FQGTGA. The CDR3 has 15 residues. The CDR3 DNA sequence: TGTGCCAGCAGCTTTAGCGGGGGCCCCCTCAATGAGCAGTTCTTC. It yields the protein CASSFSGGPLNEQFF.

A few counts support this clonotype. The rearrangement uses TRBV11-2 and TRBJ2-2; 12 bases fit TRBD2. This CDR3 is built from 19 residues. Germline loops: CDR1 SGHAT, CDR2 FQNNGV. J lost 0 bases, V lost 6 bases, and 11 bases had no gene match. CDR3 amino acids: CASSLIGLAGRPNTGELFF. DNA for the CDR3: TGTGCCAGCAGTCTAATTGGACTAGCGGGGCGACCGAACACCGGGGAGCTGTTTTTT.

CDR3 in amino acids: CASSSTWGNNEQFF. The CDR3 DNA follows: TGCGCCAGCAGCTCGACCTGGGGAAACAATGAGCAGTTCTTC. V is TRBV5-1 and J is TRBJ2-1; D gene ambiguous. This CDR3 contains 14 residues. Germline CDR1 SGHRS, CDR2 YFSETQ. The ends were cut back, 3 bases at V and 5 bases at J, with 12 bases in the middle.

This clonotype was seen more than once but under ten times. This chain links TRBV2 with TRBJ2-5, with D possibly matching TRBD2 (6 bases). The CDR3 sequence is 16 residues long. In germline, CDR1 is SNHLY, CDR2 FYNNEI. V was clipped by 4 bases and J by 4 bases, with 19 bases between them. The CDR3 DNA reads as TGTGCCAGCAGTGTCCAGGGAGGAGGGCTTGGAGAGACCCAGTACTTC. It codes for CASSVQGGGLGETQYF.

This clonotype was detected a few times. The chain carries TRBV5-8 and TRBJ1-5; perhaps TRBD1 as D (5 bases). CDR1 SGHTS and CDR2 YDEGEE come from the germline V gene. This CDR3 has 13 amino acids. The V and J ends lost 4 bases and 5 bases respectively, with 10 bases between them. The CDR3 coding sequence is TGTGCCAGCAGCACGCAGGGTTATCAGCCCCAGCATTTT. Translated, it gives CASSTQGYQPQHF.

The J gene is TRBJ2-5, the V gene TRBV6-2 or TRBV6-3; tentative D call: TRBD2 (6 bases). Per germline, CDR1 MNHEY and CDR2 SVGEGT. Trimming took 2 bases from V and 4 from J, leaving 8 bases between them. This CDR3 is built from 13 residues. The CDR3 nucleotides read TGTGCCAGCAGTTACCAGGGACTAGAGACCCAGTACTTC. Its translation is CASSYQGLETQYF.

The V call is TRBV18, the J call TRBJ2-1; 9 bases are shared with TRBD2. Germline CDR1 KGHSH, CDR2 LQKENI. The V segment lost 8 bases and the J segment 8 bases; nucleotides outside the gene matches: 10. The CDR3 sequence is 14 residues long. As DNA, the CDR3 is TGTGCCAGCAAACGCCGCGGGGGGGAAGATGAGCAGTTCTTC. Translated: CASKRRGGEDEQFF.